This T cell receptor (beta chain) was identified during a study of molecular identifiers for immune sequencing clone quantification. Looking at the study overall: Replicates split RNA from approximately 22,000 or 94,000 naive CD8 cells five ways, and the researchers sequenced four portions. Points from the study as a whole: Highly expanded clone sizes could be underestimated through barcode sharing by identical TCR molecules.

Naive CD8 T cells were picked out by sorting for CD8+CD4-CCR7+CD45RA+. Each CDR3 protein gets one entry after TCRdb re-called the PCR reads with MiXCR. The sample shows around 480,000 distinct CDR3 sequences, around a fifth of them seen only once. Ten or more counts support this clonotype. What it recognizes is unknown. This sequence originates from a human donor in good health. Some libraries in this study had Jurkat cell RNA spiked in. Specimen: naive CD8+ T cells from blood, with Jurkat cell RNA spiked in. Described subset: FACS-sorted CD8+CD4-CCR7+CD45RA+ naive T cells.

DNA for the CDR3: TGTGCCAGCAGTTTAAACAGTGGTAGCTCTGGAAACACCATATATTTT. Amino acids: CASSLNSGSSGNTIYF. This rearrangement joins TRBV12-3 or TRBV12-4 to TRBJ1-3; D remains unclear. V lost 2 bases and J lost 0, with 11 bases in between. The CDR3 runs to 16 residues.